The 28 T cell receptor beta chains reported below all come from one sample, sequenced in a study of cytotoxic CD8 clonotypes in ibrutinib-treated CLL. Clones were sequenced by immunoSEQ multiplex PCR, and TCRdb holds only the in-frame ones, with some missing. The sample contains 250,000 to 350,000 clones, around 69% of which appear only once. Sequencing was performed on PBMCs, taken at disease progression, from a patient treated with ibrutinib. These receptors all stem from a human donor with chronic lymphocytic leukemia.

This clone was seen ten or more times. The CDR3 bases are TGCGCCAGCAGCCAAGCGGCGGGCGAGCAGTACTTC. This sequence encodes CASSQAAGEQYF. V is TRBV4-3 and J is TRBJ2-7; tentatively, D is TRBD2 (5 bases). The CDR3 is made up of 12 amino acids. Trimming took off 1 base at V and 6 bases at J, with 7 bases between the two ends. Germline CDR1 and CDR2: LGHNA and YSLEER.

This chain joins TRBV18 and TRBJ2-7; TRBD2 matches at 11 bases. Germline V gene sequence: CDR1 KGHSH, CDR2 LQKENI. This CDR3 spans 15 amino acids. J was trimmed by 5 bases and V by 4 bases; bases with no gene match: 7. The CDR3 DNA reads TGTGCCAGCTCACTTTTACTAGCGGGAGTCGACGAGCAGTACTTC. Translated, it gives CASSLLLAGVDEQYF.

This clone was observed a handful of times. This chain uses TRBV5-5 with TRBJ1-3; 7 bases map to TRBD1. V was clipped by 4 bases and J by 4 bases; unmatched bases: 8. The germline V gene has CDR1 SGHKS and CDR2 YYEKEE (reference sequence). The CDR3 contains 15 residues. The CDR3 sequence: CASSGTGAAGNTIYF. The CDR3 nucleotides read TGTGCCAGCAGCGGCACAGGGGCCGCAGGAAACACCATATATTTT.

This clone was recorded once. The gene calls are TRBV28 and TRBJ1-4, with unresolved D. The germline V and J ends were trimmed by 5 bases and 7 bases, with 17 bases remaining between them. Germline V gene sequence: CDR1 MDHEN, CDR2 SYDVKM. This CDR3 region has 15 residues. This chain's CDR3 is CASSPHQMGGEKLFF. The CDR3 nucleotides read TGTGCCAGCAGTCCCCACCAAATGGGTGGTGAAAAACTGTTTTTT. The entire variable domain, with the rest obtained from reference TRBV28 and TRBJ1-4, is as follows: DVKVTQSSRYLVKRTGEKVFLECVQDMDHENMFWYRQDPGLGLRLIYFSYDVKMKEKGDIPEGYSVSREKKERFSLILESASTNQTSMYLCASSPHQMGGEKLFFGSGTQLSVL.

V and J are TRBV5-4 and TRBJ2-1; D remains unclear. This CDR3 spans 12 amino acids. Deletions cut 6 bases from V and 8 bases from J, with 12 bases between. Germline V CDR1 and CDR2: SGHNT, YYREEE (reference sequence). CDR3 region: CASNPWGYEQFF. The CDR3 region has the DNA TGTGCCAGCAACCCCTGGGGATATGAGCAGTTCTTC.

The J gene is TRBJ2-3, the V gene TRBV4-1; D not certain. V shed 4 bases and J shed 1 base, with 15 bases lying between them. The CDR3 extends over 16 amino acids. Germline CDR1 is MGHRA and CDR2 is YSYEKL. In nucleotides, the CDR3 is TGCGCCAGCAGCCGATCCGGGTCCGGCGGCACAGATACGCAGTATTTT. This gives the protein CASSRSGSGGTDTQYF.

This clone has just a few counts. V and J are TRBV6-5 and TRBJ2-7, with 7 bases that match TRBD1. The CDR3 extends over 13 amino acids. With V trimmed by 6 bases and J by 3 bases, 5 bases remained unmatched. Germline CDR1 reads MNHEY; CDR2 reads SVGAGI. CDR3: CASSKGQIYEQYF. The DNA of the CDR3 is TGTGCCAGCAGCAAGGGACAGATCTACGAGCAGTACTTC.

The CDR3 DNA sequence: TGTGCCAGCTCCTCACCGGGTGGGACGGCGATTGGCTACACCTTC. Amino acids: CASSSPGGTAIGYTF. The chain joins TRBV18 to TRBJ1-2, with D maybe TRBD1 (5 bases). Germline V gene lookup returns CDR1 KGHSH and CDR2 LQKENI. V was shortened by 6 bases and J by 7 bases, with 21 bases between the two germline ends. The CDR3 contains 15 residues.

The chain is built from TRBV5-1 and TRBJ2-7; no definite D call. V was shortened by 3 bases and J by 3 bases, with 10 bases between the two germline ends. From germline, CDR1 is SGHRS and CDR2 YFSETQ. The CDR3 sequence is 13 residues long. This CDR3 reads CASSSSNLYEQYF. The CDR3 nucleotides are TGCGCCAGCAGCTCCTCAAACCTCTACGAGCAGTACTTC.

In nucleotides, the CDR3 is TGTGCCAGCAGTTACTCGTGGGAGTACAATGAGCAGTTCTTC. Translated, it gives CASSYSWEYNEQFF. The chain uses TRBV6-5 and TRBJ2-1, with a tentative D call TRBD2 (5 bases). The germline CDR1 and CDR2 sequences are MNHEY and SVGAGI. The V end lost 0 bases, the J end lost 4 bases, and 7 bases lay between the germline ends. The CDR3 totals 14 residues.

The V and J genes are TRBV2 and TRBJ2-4; 9 bases are shared with TRBD2. Unmatched junction bases numbered 9, after V lost 4 bases and J lost 8 bases. CDR1 SNHLY and CDR2 FYNNEI come from the germline V gene. The CDR3 sequence is 15 residues long. The CDR3 bases are TGTGCCAGCAGTGGAAGTAGCGGGGGCTGGGACATTCAGTACTTC. Its protein is CASSGSSGGWDIQYF.

Only a few counts were recorded for this clone. This chain connects TRBV10-3 to TRBJ2-2; 9 bases line up with TRBD2. Germline CDR1 is ENHRY and CDR2 is SYGVKD. The CDR3 consists of 15 residues. The V gene end was trimmed by 4 bases and the J gene end by 4 bases; junction bases not matched to a gene: 4. This chain's CDR3 is CAISASGIGTGELFF. The CDR3 DNA follows: TGTGCCATCAGTGCTAGCGGGATTGGCACCGGGGAGCTGTTTTTT.

The V gene is TRBV6-5, the J gene TRBJ1-5; D gene uncertain. V shed 2 bases and J shed 9 bases, with 11 bases lying between them. The CDR3 sequence is 13 residues long. Per germline, CDR1 MNHEY and CDR2 SVGAGI. The DNA for the CDR3 is TGTGCCAGCAGTTACGCCGAGTCGAGGCCCCAGCATTTT. The encoded protein is CASSYAESRPQHF.

The V and J genes are TRBV9 and TRBJ2-7; D possibly corresponds to TRBD1 (7 bases). The CDR3 spans 15 residues. The germline gives CDR1 SGDLS, CDR2 YYNGEE. V was trimmed by 0 bases and J by 1 base, leaving 11 bases between them. The CDR3 loop reads CASSVAGGLSYEQYF. CDR3 coding DNA: TGTGCCAGCAGCGTAGCAGGGGGGCTTTCCTACGAGCAGTACTTC.

This clone was found once. This rearrangement joins TRBV13 to TRBJ2-2; TRBD1 is a possible D gene (5 bases). The CDR3 loop spans 15 amino acids. Germline V gene lookup returns CDR1 PRHDT and CDR2 FYEKMQ (reference sequence). Between the trimmed V and J ends, which lost 0 bases and 7 bases, there was a span of 12 bases. DNA of the CDR3: TGTGCCAGCAGCTTAGGAAGGGGTCTTCACGGGGAGCTGTTTTTT. It specifies CASSLGRGLHGELFF.

The chain joins TRBV10-3 to TRBJ1-2, with TRBD1 matching 7 bases. Trimming at V came to 9 bases and at J to 2 bases, leaving 12 bases not matched to a gene. This CDR3 region has 15 residues. CDR1 is ENHRY and CDR2 is SYGVKD in the germline V gene. CDR3 in amino acids: CAIPGTASQNYGYTF. The CDR3, as DNA: TGTGCCATACCAGGGACAGCAAGCCAAAACTATGGCTACACCTTC.

V is TRBV11-3 and J is TRBJ2-5; D unclear. The germline CDR1 and CDR2 sequences are SGHNT and YENEEA. The CDR3 totals 13 residues. V gave up 0 bases and J gave up 5 bases, with 7 bases separating them. CDR3 bases: TGTGCCAGCAGCTTAGAGGTCGGGGAGACCCAGTACTTC. It is translated as CASSLEVGETQYF.

The rearrangement links TRBV6-1 to TRBJ1-2, with 7 bases lining up with TRBD1. V shed 6 bases, J shed 5 bases, and the junction held 9 bases outside the gene matches. CDR3 length: 14 amino acids. The germline CDR1 and CDR2 sequences are MNHNS and SASEGT. The CDR3 protein is CASSTGQPIYGYTF. CDR3 sequence (DNA): TGTGCCAGCAGCACGGGACAGCCCATATATGGCTACACCTTC.

This clone was counted a few times. V and J are TRBV2 and TRBJ1-1; D call uncertain. The CDR3 has 13 amino acids. Trimming pared 7 bases from V and 0 bases from J, leaving 9 bases between. Germline V gene lookup returns CDR1 SNHLY and CDR2 FYNNEI. The CDR3, as DNA: TGTGCCAGCATGGGCAGGATGAACACTGAAGCTTTCTTT. Translating it yields CASMGRMNTEAFF.

This chain joins TRBV9 and TRBJ1-2; D is uncertain. Germline V lookup: CDR1 SGDLS, CDR2 YYNGEE. The V end was cut by 0 bases, the J end by 8 bases, with 29 bases between. This CDR3 is 19 amino acids long. CDR3 amino acids: CASSVAYKGAGGLVSGYTF. In DNA form, the CDR3 reads TGTGCCAGCAGCGTAGCGTATAAGGGTGCCGGAGGGCTGGTCTCCGGCTACACCTTC.

Details on this clone: Within the sample, other DNA sequences also encode this same CDR3. The V and J genes are TRBV9 and TRBJ2-7; 8 bases line up with TRBD1. The CDR3 has 14 residues. The trim removed 4 bases at V and 1 base at J, leaving 4 bases unmatched. Germline lookup yields CDR1 SGDLS and CDR2 YYNGEE. The CDR3 region is CASSPRQGSYEQYF. CDR3 sequence (DNA): TGTGCCAGCAGCCCCCGACAGGGGTCCTACGAGCAGTACTTC.

In its sample, this clone was seen a few times. J is TRBJ1-3 and V is TRBV4-1, with 7 bases aligning to TRBD1. CDR3 size: 17 residues. V shed 0 bases, J shed 3 bases, and the junction held 8 bases outside the gene matches. The germline gives CDR1 MGHRA, CDR2 YSYEKL. In DNA form, the CDR3 reads TGCGCCAGCAGCCAAGATAGCGAGGGGGCAAATGGAAACACCATATATTTT. Protein product: CASSQDSEGANGNTIYF.

This clone was recorded only once. The chain uses TRBV7-6 and TRBJ2-3; 7 bases agree with TRBD2. Germline CDR1 and CDR2: SGHVS and FNYEAQ. V lost 3 bases and J lost 10; bases outside the gene matches: 10. This CDR3 comprises 14 residues. In DNA, the CDR3 is TGTGCCAGCAGCTTGGGCGGGGAGGGGCCGGCGCAGTATTTT. Amino acids: CASSLGGEGPAQYF.

The chain links TRBV11-2 to TRBJ2-7, with D maybe TRBD2 (6 bases). Per the germline V gene, CDR1 is SGHAT and CDR2 is FQNNGV. This CDR3 contains 15 residues. With 3 bases removed from V and 5 bases from J, the gap between germline ends came to 17 bases. This CDR3 is CASSFNGSPPNEQYF. In DNA, the CDR3 is TGTGCCAGCAGCTTTAACGGGAGCCCTCCCAACGAGCAGTACTTC.

This clone occurred once. The same CDR3 also results from other DNA sequences found in this sample. V is TRBV29-1 and J is TRBJ1-1; 9 bases align to TRBD1. The CDR3 consists of 13 residues. Germline V lookup: CDR1 SQVTM, CDR2 ANQGSEA. V lost 6 bases and J lost 5; bases outside the gene matches: 7. CDR3 sequence reads: CSVPGQGGTEAFF. In DNA form, the CDR3 reads TGCAGCGTGCCGGGACAGGGTGGAACTGAAGCTTTCTTT.

J is TRBJ1-1 and V is TRBV7-2, with TRBD1 identical over 11 bases. This CDR3 has 15 amino acids. Germline V CDR1 and CDR2: SGHTA, FQGNSA. J lost 4 bases, V lost 3 bases, and 4 bases had no gene match. The DNA of the CDR3 is TGTGCCAGCAGCTTGGCCGGGACAGGGGGCACTGAAGCTTTCTTT. It encodes CASSLAGTGGTEAFF.

By share, this clone ranks as large. The chain combines TRBV7-9 with TRBJ2-5, with D perhaps matching TRBD1 or TRBD2 (5 bases each). The germline CDR1 and CDR2 sequences are SEHNR and FQNEAQ (reference sequence). CDR3 size: 14 residues. V lost 1 base and J lost 6, with 12 bases in between. For the CDR3, the DNA is TGTGCCAGCAGCTTAGTTGGGGGAGTAAAGACCCAGTACTTC. It specifies CASSLVGGVKTQYF. The whole variable domain, filled in from reference TRBV7-9 and TRBJ2-5, reads DTGVSQNPRHKITKRGQNVTFRCDPISEHNRLYWYRQTLGQGPEFLTYFQNEAQLEKSRLLSDRFSAERPKGSFSTLEIQRTEQGDSAMYLCASSLVGGVKTQYFGPGTRLLVL.

V and J are TRBV29-1 and TRBJ2-1, with TRBD1 identical over 7 bases. CDR1 and CDR2 (germline): SQVTM, ANQGSEA. This CDR3 comprises 14 residues. The V gene end was trimmed by 6 bases and the J gene end by 6 bases; junction bases not matched to a gene: 11. CDR3 sequence reads: CSVRRDSHFNEQFF. CDR3 sequence (DNA): TGCAGCGTCCGCCGGGACAGTCACTTCAATGAGCAGTTCTTC.